This T cell receptor beta chain was captured in a study of T cells after yellow fever vaccination. Germline lookup yields CDR1 GTSNPN and CDR2 SVGIG (reference sequence). CDR3 length: 13 amino acids. V lost 3 bases to trimming and J lost 5 bases, with 13 bases between them. TCRdb re-called the 5' RACE reads through MiXCR, storing one row per CDR3 protein. The sample holds approximately 350,000 distinct CDR3 sequences, roughly 11% seen once. The sequences come from PBMCs, collected on the day of the first yellow fever vaccination. The chain uses TRBV30 and TRBJ1-2, with a weak D call TRBD1 (5 bases). This TCR was sampled from a man younger than 35 who received the YFV17D yellow fever vaccine. Here the CDR3 DNA reads TGTGCCTGGAGAGATGAAAGACAGTATGGCTACACCTTC. Translating gives CAWRDERQYGYTF.